Following are 16 T cell receptor beta chains from one sample sequenced in a study of response to subunit inactivated influenza vaccine. Via MiXCR, TCRdb re-called the RT-PCR reads, giving one row per CDR3 protein. The table has fewer than 700,000 distinct CDR3 sequences, 10% to 15% seen once. The starting material was PBMCs from blood, obtained 45 days after vaccination. The receptors derive from a middle-aged man who received an inactivated influenza vaccine.

The V call is TRBV7-9, the J call TRBJ2-7, with D uncertain. This CDR3 is 14 amino acids long. Germline V gene data show CDR1 as SEHNR and CDR2 as FQNEAQ (reference sequence). Trimming removed 6 bases at V and 0 bases at J, with 12 bases between. The DNA of the CDR3 is TGTGCCAGCAGATTAAGCGCGGCCTCCTACGAGCAGTACTTC. Its translation is CASRLSAASYEQYF.

The V gene is TRBV9, the J gene TRBJ2-1; D may be TRBD2 (7 bases). The CDR3 extends over 15 amino acids. The germline V gene has CDR1 SGDLS and CDR2 YYNGEE. Trimming removed 2 bases at V and 9 bases at J, with 18 bases between. The chain's CDR3 is CASSVPELGGGEQFF. CDR3 nucleotides: TGTGCCAGCAGCGTCCCTGAGCTAGGGGGGGGTGAGCAGTTCTTC.

This sequence joins TRBV5-1 and TRBJ2-2, with D possibly TRBD1 on 6 matching bases. This CDR3 is 17 amino acids long. Germline V lookup: CDR1 SGHRS, CDR2 YFSETQ. Trimming cost V 4 bases and J 6 bases, with 22 bases left between them. The CDR3 region is CASSPDGGAPYAGELFF. The CDR3 DNA reads as TGCGCCAGCAGCCCTGATGGGGGCGCCCCGTACGCCGGGGAGCTGTTTTTT.

The V call is TRBV4-2, the J call TRBJ1-2; TRBD1 agrees at 9 bases. Germline-derived CDR1 and CDR2 are LGHNA and YNFKEQ. Trimming took 0 bases from V and 4 from J; bases not matched to a gene: 12. The CDR3 sequence is 18 residues long. The CDR3 protein is CASSQDPGQGFHRYGYTF. As DNA, the CDR3 is TGTGCCAGCAGCCAAGACCCGGGACAGGGTTTTCATCGCTATGGCTACACCTTC.

This clonotype was observed a few times. The chain uses TRBV7-2 and TRBJ2-7, with 11 bases lining up with TRBD2. After removal of 1 base from V and 0 bases from J, the junction contained 2 bases not matched to a gene. Germline CDR1 SGHTA, CDR2 FQGNSA. There are 16 residues in the CDR3. CDR3 sequence: CASSLGGTSGSYEQYF. The CDR3 bases are TGTGCCAGCAGCTTAGGAGGGACTAGCGGCTCCTACGAGCAGTACTTC.

This sequence joins TRBV7-8 and TRBJ2-4, with D maybe TRBD2 (7 bases). The CDR3 spans 17 residues. The germline gives CDR1 SGHVS, CDR2 FQNEAQ. With 5 bases removed from V and 1 base from J, the gap between germline ends came to 18 bases. CDR3 in DNA: TGTGCCAGCAGCAGTTCCAGGGGAGGGTGGGCCAAAAACATTCAGTACTTC. Encoded protein: CASSSSRGGWAKNIQYF. The whole variable domain, remainder taken from reference TRBV7-8 and TRBJ2-4, is GAGVSQSPRYKVAKRGQDVALRCDPISGHVSLFWYQQALGQGPEFLTYFQNEAQLDKSGLPSDRFFAERPEGSVSTLKIQRTQQEDSAVYLCASSSSRGGWAKNIQYFGAGTRLSVL.

This clonotype was seen a handful of times. The chain carries TRBV7-2 and TRBJ2-2; TRBD1 matches 12 bases. Looked up from germline, CDR1 is SGHTA and CDR2 is FQGNSA. Trimming removed 4 bases from V and 2 bases from J; junction bases left unmatched: 5. CDR3 length: 17 amino acids. CDR3 region: CASSSTGTGGNTGELFF. CDR3 in DNA: TGTGCCAGCAGCTCCACCGGGACAGGGGGCAACACCGGGGAGCTGTTTTTT.

V gene TRBV27 combines with J gene TRBJ1-1; perhaps TRBD1 as D (6 bases). This CDR3 is built from 14 residues. V was shortened by 0 bases and J by 11 bases, with 16 bases between the two germline ends. CDR1 and CDR2 (germline): MNHEY, SMNVEV (reference sequence). As DNA, the CDR3 is TGTGCCAGCAGTTTATCAAGGGGGGGCCTGAGTGCTTTCTTT. It translates to CASSLSRGGLSAFF.

This clonotype was picked up a small number of times. The V and J genes are TRBV7-8 and TRBJ1-1; D is uncertain. Germline values: CDR1 SGHVS, CDR2 FQNEAQ. This CDR3 is 15 amino acids long. V lost 2 bases, J lost 0 bases, and 10 bases lay in between. The CDR3 protein is CASSLRQSLNTEAFF. The CDR3 DNA follows: TGTGCCAGCAGCTTACGCCAATCATTGAACACTGAAGCTTTCTTT.

The V call is TRBV4-3, the J call TRBJ2-1; 9 bases fit TRBD2. This CDR3 contains 19 residues. V shed 0 bases, J shed 2 bases, and the junction held 11 bases outside the gene matches. The germline V gene has CDR1 LGHNA and CDR2 YSLEER. CDR3 in amino acids: CASSQEASGMAPTYNEQFF. The CDR3 DNA reads as TGCGCCAGCAGCCAAGAGGCTAGCGGGATGGCCCCGACCTACAATGAGCAGTTCTTC.

V and J are TRBV5-6 and TRBJ2-3; 12 bases are a match to TRBD2. CDR1 and CDR2 from the germline V gene are SGHDT and YYEEEE. Germline trimming cut 2 bases from V and 3 bases from J; bases unmatched to any gene: 4. This CDR3 region has 16 residues. CDR3 protein: CASSFVTSGGTDTQYF. Here the CDR3 DNA reads TGTGCCAGCAGCTTCGTGACTAGCGGGGGAACAGATACGCAGTATTTT.

This clonotype was counted only a few times. The chain links TRBV6-5 to TRBJ2-2, with 14 bases identical to TRBD2. J lost 7 bases, V lost 2 bases, and 9 bases had no gene match. The length of the CDR3 is 18 residues. Germline lookup yields CDR1 MNHEY and CDR2 SVGAGI. As DNA, the CDR3 is TGTGCCAGCAGTTACCCCCGGACTAGCGGGAGGATAGTCGGGGAGCTGTTTTTT. Amino acids: CASSYPRTSGRIVGELFF.

This clonotype was seen a handful of times. The rearrangement links TRBV7-9 to TRBJ2-1; D uncertain. The length of the CDR3 is 16 residues. Per germline, CDR1 SEHNR and CDR2 FQNEAQ (reference sequence). V was trimmed by 5 bases and J by 0 bases, leaving 14 bases between them. CDR3 nucleotides: TGTGCCAGCAGCCTCCGGGCTGTCCTCTCCTACAATGAGCAGTTCTTC. Translated: CASSLRAVLSYNEQFF.

This clonotype was seen ten or more times. The chain carries TRBV28 and TRBJ2-7, with 9 nucleotides matching TRBD1. The CDR3 loop spans 15 amino acids. With 5 bases clipped from V and 1 base from J, the junction kept 6 bases outside the gene matches. Germline V gene data show CDR1 as MDHEN and CDR2 as SYDVKM. The CDR3 sequence: CASSTGGIRSYEQYF. The DNA for the CDR3 is TGTGCCAGCAGTACAGGGGGCATAAGATCCTACGAGCAGTACTTC.

This chain joins TRBV6-2 or TRBV6-3 and TRBJ2-2; a possible D gene is TRBD2 (5 bases). CDR3 length: 17 amino acids. V was shortened by 2 bases and J by 0 bases, with 13 bases between the two germline ends. Germline values: CDR1 MNHEY, CDR2 SVGEGT. The CDR3 here is CASSYPLTGTNTGELFF. DNA of the CDR3: TGTGCCAGCAGTTACCCTTTAACGGGAACGAACACCGGGGAGCTGTTTTTT.

This clonotype was observed a few times. The chain combines TRBV4-2 with TRBJ2-7; 8 nucleotides align to TRBD1. The trim removed 4 bases at V and 7 bases at J, leaving 15 bases unmatched. This CDR3 is built from 16 residues. The germline V gene encodes CDR1 LGHNA and CDR2 YNFKEQ. The DNA of the CDR3 is TGTGCCAGCAGCCTCGCCCGGACAGGGTTTACGGTGGAGCAGTACTTC. Protein: CASSLARTGFTVEQYF.